This paragraph reports one T cell receptor (beta chain). The antigen is unknown. PCR was performed using 60 Vbeta and 13 Jbeta primers. Method: immunoSEQ multiplex PCR; TCRdb's copy keeps in-frame clones and lacks some. The repertoire includes about 100,000 clones, less than 75% of them detected once, and about a tenth sits in the top ten. Trimming shortened V by 8 bases and J by 12 bases, and 8 bases separated the two germline ends. The CDR3 consists of 8 residues. Germline loops: CDR1 DFQATT, CDR2 SNEGSKA (reference sequence). These data originate in a study of cytomegalovirus exposure and HLA in healthy donors. Findings and caveats of the study: Confirmation in vitro established that a few CMV-associated chains were specific for CMV antigens. Later on, a genetic analysis was performed. It linked a missense variant in DCLRE1C with V- and J-gene trimming of TCR beta.

Sequences were obtained from PBMCs. This TCR came from a man in his forties or fifties in good health and CMV-seropositive. This chain uses TRBV20-1 with TRBJ2-1; D is unresolved. CDR3 in DNA: TGCAGTCCCCCAGGGCAGTTCTTC. It encodes CSPPGQFF.